The 3 T cell receptor beta chains below come from one sample, sequenced in a study of CD4 T cells in relation to SARS-CoV-2 and coronaviruses (dated by TCRdb to the early 2020s). CD4+ T cells from unexposed donors were collected before the COVID-19 pandemic (2011-2018). After about 9 days of culture, CD4+ T cells were isolated with the EasySep CD4+ T cell isolation kit. Library prep was done by the immunoSEQ multiplex PCR assay. The table was pulled from immuneACCESS by TCRdb, which kept in-frame rearrangements only. Such tables lose some clones; where checked, under half of the loss comes from unresolved V genes, and the rest has no known cause. Counted in this sample were roughly 30,000 clones; around 84% of them appeared once. The ten largest clones take up 20% of the sample. These receptors have no known antigen. Sequencing was performed on CD4+ T cells from PBMCs, cultured in vitro. The receptors originated from a human donor in good health.

The chain carries TRBV3-1 (or the pseudogene TRBV3-2) and TRBJ1-1; D not certain. This CDR3 is 15 amino acids long. Looked up from germline, CDR1 is LGHDT and CDR2 is YNNKEL (reference sequence). V was pared by 3 bases and J by 2 bases, with 13 bases between. CDR3 nucleotides: TGTGCCAGCAGCCACAGGCAAGGGTTAAACACTGAAGCTTTCTTT. Its translation is CASSHRQGLNTEAFF.

This clone appeared a single time. The chain employs TRBV3-1 (or the pseudogene TRBV3-2) and TRBJ2-5, with 7 nucleotides matching TRBD1. Trimming took 1 base from V and 5 from J; bases not matched to a gene: 4. Germline CDR1 is LGHDT and CDR2 is YNNKEL (reference sequence). This CDR3 is 14 amino acids long. For the CDR3, the DNA is TGTGCCAGCAGCCAAGGGACAGGTGGGGAGACCCAGTACTTC. Translated, it gives CASSQGTGGETQYF.

There are a few counts of this clone. The chain joins TRBV5-1 to TRBJ1-1, with TRBD1 matching 11 bases. The V gene's germline CDR1 is SGHRS and CDR2 YFSETQ. Trimming took 4 bases from V and 1 from J; bases not matched to a gene: 9. This CDR3 comprises 17 residues. The CDR3 sequence: CASSLRGQGAGNTEAFF. CDR3 DNA: TGCGCCAGCAGCCTCCGAGGACAGGGGGCTGGGAACACTGAAGCTTTCTTT.